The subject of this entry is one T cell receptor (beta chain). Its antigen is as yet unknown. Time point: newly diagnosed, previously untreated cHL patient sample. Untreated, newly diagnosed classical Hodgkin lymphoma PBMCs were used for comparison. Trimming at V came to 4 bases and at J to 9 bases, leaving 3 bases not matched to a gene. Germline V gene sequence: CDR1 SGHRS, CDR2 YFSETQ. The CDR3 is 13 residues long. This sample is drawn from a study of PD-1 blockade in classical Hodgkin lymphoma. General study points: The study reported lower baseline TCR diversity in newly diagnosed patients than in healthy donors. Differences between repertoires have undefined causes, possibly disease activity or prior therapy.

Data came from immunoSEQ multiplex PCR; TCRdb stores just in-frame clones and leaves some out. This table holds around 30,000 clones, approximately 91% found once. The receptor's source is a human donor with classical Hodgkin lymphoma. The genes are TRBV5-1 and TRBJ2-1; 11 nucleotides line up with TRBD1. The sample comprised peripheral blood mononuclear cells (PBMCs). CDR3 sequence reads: CASSGQGASEQFF. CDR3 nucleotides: TGCGCCAGCAGCGGACAGGGGGCGAGTGAGCAGTTCTTC.